This T cell receptor (beta chain) stems from a study of beta chain features in type 1 diabetes. Study-level background: Sorted cells, 90 million to 120 million in number, were examined across all samples.

This clone was counted only a few times. Its antigen remains unidentified. The authors took one heparinised blood draw, averaging approximately 110 mL, from each donor. Whole-study results and caveats: TCRB CDR3s from Type 1 diabetes patients were moderately but significantly shorter in all four CD4+ subsets.

Investigators reverse transcribed all isolated RNA, so they sequenced expressed TCRB transcripts. Measured with immunoSEQ multiplex PCR; TCRdb has only the in-frame clones, and not every one. The table has about 170,000 clones, 7% to 9% seen once. The sequence came from a man aged 18 to 30 with type 1 diabetes. The specimen was central memory CD4+ T cells from blood.

Here the CDR3 reads CSVEEWDRGQGEAKNIQYF. The CDR3 nucleotides read TGCAGCGTTGAAGAGTGGGACAGGGGGCAAGGAGAAGCCAAAAACATTCAGTACTTC. The chain has TRBV29-1 and TRBJ2-4; 12 bases are shared with TRBD1. J gave up 0 bases and V 0 bases, and 9 bases lay outside the gene matches. Looked up from germline, CDR1 is SQVTM and CDR2 is ANQGSEA. This CDR3 region has 19 residues.